One sample yielded the 14 T cell receptor beta chains listed below, sequenced in a study of cytomegalovirus exposure and HLA in healthy donors. A multiplex PCR was run with 60 Vbeta primers and 13 Jbeta primers. Produced via immunoSEQ multiplex PCR; TCRdb's table is partial and in-frame only. The sample holds 65,000 to 85,000 clones, 65% to 70% seen once. Sequenced: PBMCs. The source of these receptors is a male donor in good health and CMV-seropositive.

The chain couples TRBV4-3 to TRBJ1-6; D uncertain. From germline, CDR1 is LGHNA and CDR2 YSLEER. This CDR3 region has 14 residues. V was cut by 3 bases and J by 10 bases, with 13 bases left in between. The CDR3 sequence is CASSQPETGSPLHF. CDR3 bases: TGCGCCAGCAGCCAGCCGGAGACGGGATCACCCCTCCACTTT.

The chain recombines TRBV19 with TRBJ2-5; TRBD1 might be the D (6 bases). The CDR3 has 14 amino acids. Germline V gene data show CDR1 as LNHDA and CDR2 as SQIVND (reference sequence). V lost 5 bases to trimming and J lost 2 bases, with 12 bases between them. The CDR3 here is CASSAARGQETQYF. The CDR3 nucleotides read TGTGCCAGTAGTGCAGCTAGGGGGCAAGAGACCCAGTACTTC.

V gene TRBV5-4 combines with J gene TRBJ2-1; the match to TRBD2 covers 10 bases. V lost 3 bases and J lost 5; bases outside the gene matches: 2. Germline-derived CDR1 and CDR2 are SGHNT and YYREEE (reference sequence). The CDR3 sequence is 14 residues long. The CDR3 reads CASSSTSGDNEQFF. DNA for the CDR3: TGTGCCAGCAGCTCCACTAGCGGGGACAATGAGCAGTTCTTC.

This chain connects TRBV11-3 to TRBJ2-3; the match to TRBD2 covers 10 bases. J was trimmed by 4 bases and V by 5 bases; bases with no gene match: 9. Germline V gene sequence: CDR1 SGHNT, CDR2 YENEEA. CDR3 length: 16 amino acids. The DNA for the CDR3 is TGTGCCAGCAGCGAAGACCAGCGGGGGGGCCCAGATACGCAGTATTTT. Its protein product is CASSEDQRGGPDTQYF.

In this sample, this clone turned up once. The gene calls are TRBV30 and TRBJ1-2; D not resolved. V was clipped by 1 base and J by 0 bases, with 15 bases between them. The CDR3 sequence is 16 residues long. Germline V CDR1 and CDR2: GTSNPN, SVGIG (reference sequence). The CDR3 DNA is TGTGCCTGGAGTGCCCCTAACAGCAAGACTAACTATGGCTACACCTTC. This sequence encodes CAWSAPNSKTNYGYTF.

This chain connects TRBV9 to TRBJ2-5; 8 nucleotides agree with TRBD2. This CDR3 comprises 15 residues. Trimming took 0 bases from V and 2 from J; bases not matched to a gene: 3. Germline V CDR1 and CDR2: SGDLS, YYNGEE. The CDR3 DNA sequence: TGTGCCAGCAGCGTAGACGGGAGGGGGCAAGAGACCCAGTACTTC. Amino acids: CASSVDGRGQETQYF.

The chain couples TRBV7-9 to TRBJ2-5; TRBD1 is a possible D gene (5 bases). This CDR3 region has 14 residues. Germline V gene lookup returns CDR1 SEHNR and CDR2 FQNEAQ (reference sequence). V lost 5 bases, J lost 0 bases, and 10 bases lay in between. CDR3 sequence: CASSPQEYQETQYF. CDR3 coding DNA: TGTGCCAGCAGCCCACAGGAATACCAAGAGACCCAGTACTTC.

The CDR3 region has the DNA TGTGCCAGCAGTGTTAGACAGGGGTATGATAATTCACCCCTCCACTTT. Protein product: CASSVRQGYDNSPLHF. The chain has TRBV2 and TRBJ1-6; 8 nucleotides agree with TRBD1. CDR1 SNHLY and CDR2 FYNNEI come from the germline V gene. There are 16 residues in the CDR3. V shed 4 bases and J 5 bases; nucleotides not matched to a gene: 7.

This clone turned up a few times. The chain uses TRBV9 and TRBJ2-7, with D perhaps matching TRBD1 (6 bases). V lost 4 bases and J 7 bases, leaving 24 bases between the germline ends. Germline lookup yields CDR1 SGDLS and CDR2 YYNGEE. The length of the CDR3 is 16 residues. CDR3 in DNA: TGTGCCAGCAGCCCCGGTTTGGGGGCCGGTCAGAAAGAGCAGTACTTC. It yields the protein CASSPGLGAGQKEQYF.

V usage is TRBV29-1 and J usage is TRBJ2-2; no clear D. V was cut by 7 bases and J by 6 bases, with 12 bases left in between. The germline gives CDR1 SQVTM, CDR2 ANQGSEA. The CDR3 spans 12 residues. The CDR3 bases are TGCAGCGCCACTCTGGTTGCCGGGGAGCTGTTTTTT. This gives the protein CSATLVAGELFF.

The chain couples TRBV7-2 to TRBJ2-2; D is unclear. CDR3 size: 13 residues. Trimming left V 1 base short and J 6 bases short, with 6 bases between. Germline V gene sequence: CDR1 SGHTA, CDR2 FQGNSA. The CDR3: CASSLVLAGELFF. The CDR3 bases are TGTGCCAGCAGCTTAGTGCTAGCCGGGGAGCTGTTTTTT. Full variable domain (rest looked up from reference TRBV7-2 and TRBJ2-2): GAGVSQSPSNKVTEKGKDVELRCDPISGHTALYWYRQSLGQGLEFLIYFQGNSAPDKSGLPSDRFSAERTGGSVSTLTIQRTQQEDSAVYLCASSLVLAGELFFGEGSRLTVL.

V and J are TRBV6-1 and TRBJ1-3; D not resolved. The V end lost 2 bases, the J end lost 4 bases, and 9 bases lay between the germline ends. The germline V gene has CDR1 MNHNS and CDR2 SASEGT. The CDR3 spans 14 residues. CDR3 nucleotide sequence: TGTGCCAGCAGTGAATACGGGGAAGGAAACACCATATATTTT. As protein: CASSEYGEGNTIYF.

This clone has just a few counts. V usage is TRBV18 and J usage is TRBJ2-7; 7 bases are shared with TRBD2. Unmatched junction bases numbered 15, after V lost 2 bases and J lost 2 bases. CDR3 length: 18 amino acids. Germline CDR1 KGHSH, CDR2 LQKENI. CDR3 in amino acids: CASSPNSGGGTLAYEQYF. In DNA, the CDR3 is TGTGCCAGCTCACCAAATAGCGGCGGGGGAACACTTGCCTACGAGCAGTACTTC.

V gene TRBV9 combines with J gene TRBJ1-1; 8 bases are shared with TRBD1. CDR1 is SGDLS and CDR2 is YYNGEE in the germline V gene. With V trimmed by 4 bases and J by 0 bases, 2 bases remained unmatched. The length of the CDR3 is 14 residues. CDR3 loop: CASSMGQVNTEAFF. In nucleotides, the CDR3 is TGTGCCAGCAGCATGGGACAGGTGAACACTGAAGCTTTCTTT. The full variable domain, rest sourced from reference TRBV9 and TRBJ1-1, is DSGVTQTPKHLITATGQRVTLRCSPRSGDLSVYWYQQSLDQGLQFLIQYYNGEERAKGNILERFSAQQFPDLHSELNLSSLELGDSALYFCASSMGQVNTEAFFGQGTRLTVV.